This is a list of T cell receptor beta chains from one sample in a study of T-cell reconstitution after alpha-beta-depleted transplantation in children. MiXCR, run by TCRdb on the PCR reads, gives a single entry per CDR3 protein. The table includes about 270,000 distinct CDR3 sequences, approximately 9.8% detected once. This material consisted of PBMCs from the stem cell graft donor, taken from the stem cell graft. The receptors shown here come from a human donor who donated a stem cell graft to a child with SCID. Both conserved end residues are part of each CDR3. A D gene is named only where the DNA matches it firmly. Clone size, where shown, is once, few, many, or a class for clones that have expanded.

cdr3_aa cdr3_nt clone_size j_call v_call d_call
CASSPLQRQATQYF TGTGCCAGCAGCCCGCTACAACGACAGGCGACCCAGTACTTC few TRBJ2-5 TRBV7-2 NA
CSARITGTSGGVDTQYF TGCAGTGCTAGAATTACTGGGACTAGCGGGGGGGTGGATACGCAGTATTTT many TRBJ2-3 TRBV20-1 TRBD2
CASRISGGSTDTQYF TGTGCCAGCAGAATTTCGGGGGGCAGCACAGATACGCAGTATTTT many TRBJ2-3 TRBV12-3/TRBV12-4 NA
CASSPLGVGTEAFF TGTGCCAGCAGTCCTTTAGGGGTCGGCACTGAAGCTTTCTTT many TRBJ1-1 TRBV6-2/TRBV6-3 NA
CAISDQPDYGYTF TGTGCCATCAGTGACCAGCCCGACTATGGCTACACCTTC NA TRBJ1-2 TRBV10-3 NA
CASSTNGLAGGDYNEQFF TGTGCCAGCAGTACCAACGGACTAGCGGGGGGGGACTACAATGAGCAGTTCTTC few TRBJ2-1 TRBV6-4 TRBD2
CASSLIGTGIPYEQYF TGTGCCAGCAGCTTAATCGGGACAGGGATTCCCTACGAGCAGTACTTC many TRBJ2-7 TRBV7-2 TRBD1
CASSSPLSVDSYEQYF TGCGCCAGCAGCTCCCCCCTAAGCGTTGACTCCTACGAGCAGTACTTC few TRBJ2-7 TRBV5-1 NA
CSASVYTTGGLNEKLFF TGCAGTGCTAGTGTTTACACGACAGGGGGGCTTAATGAAAAACTGTTTTTT many TRBJ1-4 TRBV20-1 TRBD1
CSARSGAEKLFF TGCAGTGCTAGGAGCGGAGCCGAAAAACTGTTTTTT few TRBJ1-4 TRBV20-1 NA
CASSIGQGASYEQYF TGTGCCAGCAGTATCGGACAGGGTGCTTCCTACGAGCAGTACTTC NA TRBJ2-7 TRBV27 TRBD1
CASSQDQALWSPLHF TGTGCCAGCAGCCAAGATCAGGCTTTATGGTCACCCCTCCACTTT NA TRBJ1-6 TRBV14 NA
CASNTGIGYTDTQYF TGTGCCAGCAATACAGGGATCGGATACACAGATACGCAGTATTTT NA TRBJ2-3 TRBV27 NA
CASSESRGLNTEAFF TGCGCCAGCAGTGAGTCGAGGGGACTGAACACTGAAGCTTTCTTT NA TRBJ1-1 TRBV10-1 NA
CASSSAGPGAYNEQFF TGTGCCAGCAGTTCCGCGGGTCCGGGGGCCTACAATGAGCAGTTCTTC few TRBJ2-1 TRBV12-3/TRBV12-4 NA
CASSYRGRFTEAFF TGTGCCAGCAGCTACAGGGGGCGGTTCACTGAAGCTTTCTTT few TRBJ1-1 TRBV7-8 TRBD1
CASSLAGLAGANTGELFF TGTGCCAGCAGCTTGGCGGGACTAGCGGGGGCGAACACCGGGGAGCTGTTTTTT NA TRBJ2-2 TRBV5-5 TRBD2
CSAREGHGGLAGYTF TGCAGTGCTAGAGAGGGTCACGGGGGATTGGCGGGCTACACCTTC NA TRBJ1-2 TRBV20-1 NA
CASSLVGINTEAFF TGTGCCAGCAGCTTGGTGGGGATCAACACTGAAGCTTTCTTT many TRBJ1-1 TRBV5-5 NA
CSVELSSGANVLTF TGCAGCGTTGAACTGTCCTCTGGGGCCAACGTCCTGACTTTC few TRBJ2-6 TRBV29-1 NA
CDSSVGTASTDTQYF TGTGACAGCAGCGTAGGAACCGCTAGCACAGATACGCAGTATTTT NA TRBJ2-3 TRBV9 NA
CASKVGPVGELFF TGTGCCAGCAAAGTAGGACCCGTCGGGGAGCTGTTTTTT many TRBJ2-2 TRBV6-1 NA
CASSWGGGSPRIGKRDTQYF TGCGCCAGCAGCTGGGGCGGGGGCTCTCCTCGGATCGGGAAGAGAGATACGCAGTATTTT few TRBJ2-3 TRBV5-1 NA